Below, 3 T cell receptor beta chains from the same sample are listed, as sequenced in a study of blood T cell repertoires in COVID-19. The assay was immunoSEQ multiplex PCR, and TCRdb's table has in-frame clones only and misses some. The table has approximately 120,000 clones, 70% to 80% seen once. Sequenced: peripheral blood. The receptors were gathered from a man between 35 and 55 years old with active or convalescent COVID-19.

This sequence joins TRBV12-3 or TRBV12-4 and TRBJ1-3; no definite D call. Trimming removed 2 bases at V and 10 bases at J, with 12 bases between. The CDR3 contains 13 residues. CDR3 bases: TGTGCCAGCAGTTTACCACACGAGGTAACCATATATTTT. It codes for CASSLPHEVTIYF.

The V gene is TRBV19, the J gene TRBJ1-5, with a tentative D call TRBD1 (5 bases). The germline CDR1 and CDR2 sequences are LNHDA and SQIVND (reference sequence). This CDR3 has 12 amino acids. V gave up 11 bases and J gave up 7 bases, with 15 bases separating them. The CDR3 here is CASGDRYQPQHF. DNA for the CDR3: TGTGCCTCGGGGGACCGGTACCAGCCCCAGCATTTT.

The chain recombines TRBV30 with TRBJ2-2; 9 nucleotides agree with TRBD2. With 0 bases clipped from V and 5 bases from J, the junction kept 7 bases outside the gene matches. Germline V gene data show CDR1 as GTSNPN and CDR2 as SVGIG (reference sequence). The length of the CDR3 is 16 residues. The CDR3 region has the DNA TGTGCCTGGAGTGTAAAAGCGGGGGGAGGAACCGGGGAGCTGTTTTTT. It yields the protein CAWSVKAGGGTGELFF. The complete variable domain, with remaining parts taken from reference TRBV30 and TRBJ2-2, reads SQTIHQWPATLVQPVGSPLSLECTVEGTSNPNLYWYRQAAGRGLQLLFYSVGIGQISSEVPQNLSASRPQDRQFILSSKKLLLSDSGFYLCAWSVKAGGGTGELFFGEGSRLTVL.